The 8 T cell receptor beta chains below come from one sample, sequenced in a study of vaccination and CD4 T cells after COVID-19. These receptors lack a known antigen. Scientists ran DNA taken from cultured CD4+ T cells through the Oncomine TCR Beta short-read assay for sequencing. MiXCR, run by TCRdb on the PCR reads, gives a single entry per CDR3 protein. Of approximately 12,000 distinct CDR3 sequences listed, roughly 48% were seen once; the top ten hold about a fifth. Treatment: approximately 10-day PBMC culture with coronavirus spike peptide pools or control peptides (ViraFEST assay). Material for sequencing was CD4+ T cells from blood, cultured in vitro. These receptors were collected from a human donor who had recovered from COVID-19.

The rearrangement uses TRBV2 and TRBJ1-4, with unresolved D. Germline values: CDR1 SNHLY, CDR2 FYNNEI. The V end was cut by 3 bases, the J end by 8 bases, with 4 bases between. CDR3 size: 11 residues. CDR3 coding DNA: TGTGCCAGCAGTGAGAGGGAAAAACTGTTTTTT. Protein product: CASSEREKLFF.

The chain is built from TRBV10-3 and TRBJ2-7; TRBD2 aligns across 12 bases. Germline lookup yields CDR1 ENHRY and CDR2 SYGVKD. The trim removed 5 bases at V and 5 bases at J, leaving 10 bases unmatched. This CDR3 region has 16 residues. The CDR3 loop is CAISPTLLAGGHEQYF. CDR3 nucleotides: TGTGCCATCAGTCCGACCTTACTAGCGGGAGGCCACGAGCAGTACTTC.

This clonotype appeared a few times. The chain joins TRBV12-3 or TRBV12-4 to TRBJ1-5; D is perhaps TRBD1 (5 bases). This CDR3 region has 13 residues. Trimming took off 7 bases at V and 4 bases at J, with 11 bases between the two ends. The CDR3 DNA follows: TGTGCCAGCAAGGGCAGGGCTAATCAGCCCCAGCATTTT. Translated: CASKGRANQPQHF.

This chain links TRBV4-2 with TRBJ1-4; a possible D gene is TRBD1 (6 bases). Looked up from germline, CDR1 is LGHNA and CDR2 is YNFKEQ. This CDR3 is 17 amino acids long. Trimming left V 0 bases short and J 0 bases short, with 11 bases between. CDR3 amino acids: CASSQDNRASTNEKLFF. The CDR3 DNA follows: TGTGCCAGCAGCCAAGACAACAGGGCGTCAACTAATGAAAAACTGTTTTTT.

This clonotype was recorded a few times. The chain joins TRBV2 to TRBJ2-1; D ambiguous. Germline V CDR1 and CDR2: SNHLY, FYNNEI. V lost 6 bases to trimming and J lost 4 bases, with 10 bases between them. The CDR3 is 13 residues long. The CDR3 bases are TGTGCCAGCAGCGCTGAAAGTTACAATGAGCAGTTCTTC. The encoded protein is CASSAESYNEQFF.

The chain is built from TRBV27 and TRBJ2-7, with TRBD2 matching 10 bases. Germline V lookup: CDR1 MNHEY, CDR2 SMNVEV (reference sequence). The CDR3 runs to 15 residues. Trimming removed 2 bases from V and 6 bases from J; junction bases left unmatched: 7. CDR3 loop: CASSLREGLATEQYF. The DNA of the CDR3 is TGTGCCAGCAGTTTACGCGAGGGACTAGCGACCGAGCAGTACTTC.

The chain carries TRBV20-1 and TRBJ2-1, with 12 bases fitting TRBD2. This CDR3 has 18 residues. Germline-derived CDR1 and CDR2 are DFQATT and SNEGSKA (reference sequence). V was pared by 6 bases and J by 0 bases, with 12 bases of the junction left unmatched. The CDR3 region is CSASRLAGVTSSYNEQFF. Here the CDR3 DNA reads TGCAGTGCCTCAAGACTAGCGGGAGTGACGAGCTCCTACAATGAGCAGTTCTTC.

The chain is built from TRBV9 and TRBJ2-2; D is uncertain. The V gene lost 4 bases and the J gene lost 6 bases, with 19 bases spanning the gap. Germline CDR1 SGDLS, CDR2 YYNGEE. The CDR3 runs 16 residues. The CDR3 DNA follows: TGTGCCAGCAGCCCCCAGAGGCTGCCGGTCGCCGGGGAGCTGTTTTTT. Amino acid sequence: CASSPQRLPVAGELFF.